This T cell receptor (beta chain) was captured by sequencing in a study of PD-1 blockade in classical Hodgkin lymphoma. Repertoires were generated with immunoSEQ multiplex PCR, while TCRdb's copy carries only in-frame clones and drops some. Among 100,000 to 130,000 clones, 89% were seen once, and the ten largest hold 15% to 20%. Study outcomes and limitations: Significantly greater TCR diversity emerged by C4D1 in CD4+ cells but not CD8+ cells. What caused the repertoire differences, perhaps disease activity or prior therapy, remains undefined.

A word on this clone: The antigen is not known.

In every patient, relapse followed autologous stem cell transplantation, while exposure to brentuximab vedotin differed. The patients, who had relapsed/refractory classical Hodgkin lymphoma, achieved best responses of complete response, partial response or progressive disease. The sequenced sample was peripheral blood mononuclear cells (PBMCs), obtained before the second cycle of nivolumab. This TCR was sampled from a human donor with classical Hodgkin lymphoma.

In DNA form, the CDR3 reads TGCGCCAGCAGCGGCCGGGCTTTGGGGGGCACTGAAGCTTTCTTT. Translating gives CASSGRALGGTEAFF. The chain couples TRBV5-1 to TRBJ1-1, with D maybe TRBD1 (5 bases). CDR1 SGHRS and CDR2 YFSETQ come from the germline V gene. Trimming took off 4 bases at V and 4 bases at J, with 17 bases between the two ends. This CDR3 has 15 residues.